The clone carrying this T cell receptor beta chain was seen repeatedly, ten times or more. Its antigen is as yet unknown. Stated time point: sample taken at primary tumor resection. The sample is drawn from a study of spatial heterogeneity in lung cancer. The length of the CDR3 is 14 residues. The germline V gene encodes CDR1 DFQATT and CDR2 SNEGSKA (reference sequence). V shed 6 bases and J 1 base; nucleotides not matched to a gene: 8. MiXCR was run by TCRdb on the 5' RACE reads, yielding one entry per CDR3 protein. The data hold about 20,000 distinct CDR3 sequences, with just under 6% observed a single time. General study points: Ubiquitous expanded tumor TCRs appeared in blood more at resection than follow-up.

The receptor was isolated from a male donor with early-stage non-small cell lung cancer. The chain uses TRBV20-1 and TRBJ2-7; TRBD2 agrees at 8 bases. Source: PBMCs, taken at surgery. DNA of the CDR3: TGCAGTGCCGAGGGACTAGACGGTTCCTACGAGCAGTACTTC. Protein product: CSAEGLDGSYEQYF.